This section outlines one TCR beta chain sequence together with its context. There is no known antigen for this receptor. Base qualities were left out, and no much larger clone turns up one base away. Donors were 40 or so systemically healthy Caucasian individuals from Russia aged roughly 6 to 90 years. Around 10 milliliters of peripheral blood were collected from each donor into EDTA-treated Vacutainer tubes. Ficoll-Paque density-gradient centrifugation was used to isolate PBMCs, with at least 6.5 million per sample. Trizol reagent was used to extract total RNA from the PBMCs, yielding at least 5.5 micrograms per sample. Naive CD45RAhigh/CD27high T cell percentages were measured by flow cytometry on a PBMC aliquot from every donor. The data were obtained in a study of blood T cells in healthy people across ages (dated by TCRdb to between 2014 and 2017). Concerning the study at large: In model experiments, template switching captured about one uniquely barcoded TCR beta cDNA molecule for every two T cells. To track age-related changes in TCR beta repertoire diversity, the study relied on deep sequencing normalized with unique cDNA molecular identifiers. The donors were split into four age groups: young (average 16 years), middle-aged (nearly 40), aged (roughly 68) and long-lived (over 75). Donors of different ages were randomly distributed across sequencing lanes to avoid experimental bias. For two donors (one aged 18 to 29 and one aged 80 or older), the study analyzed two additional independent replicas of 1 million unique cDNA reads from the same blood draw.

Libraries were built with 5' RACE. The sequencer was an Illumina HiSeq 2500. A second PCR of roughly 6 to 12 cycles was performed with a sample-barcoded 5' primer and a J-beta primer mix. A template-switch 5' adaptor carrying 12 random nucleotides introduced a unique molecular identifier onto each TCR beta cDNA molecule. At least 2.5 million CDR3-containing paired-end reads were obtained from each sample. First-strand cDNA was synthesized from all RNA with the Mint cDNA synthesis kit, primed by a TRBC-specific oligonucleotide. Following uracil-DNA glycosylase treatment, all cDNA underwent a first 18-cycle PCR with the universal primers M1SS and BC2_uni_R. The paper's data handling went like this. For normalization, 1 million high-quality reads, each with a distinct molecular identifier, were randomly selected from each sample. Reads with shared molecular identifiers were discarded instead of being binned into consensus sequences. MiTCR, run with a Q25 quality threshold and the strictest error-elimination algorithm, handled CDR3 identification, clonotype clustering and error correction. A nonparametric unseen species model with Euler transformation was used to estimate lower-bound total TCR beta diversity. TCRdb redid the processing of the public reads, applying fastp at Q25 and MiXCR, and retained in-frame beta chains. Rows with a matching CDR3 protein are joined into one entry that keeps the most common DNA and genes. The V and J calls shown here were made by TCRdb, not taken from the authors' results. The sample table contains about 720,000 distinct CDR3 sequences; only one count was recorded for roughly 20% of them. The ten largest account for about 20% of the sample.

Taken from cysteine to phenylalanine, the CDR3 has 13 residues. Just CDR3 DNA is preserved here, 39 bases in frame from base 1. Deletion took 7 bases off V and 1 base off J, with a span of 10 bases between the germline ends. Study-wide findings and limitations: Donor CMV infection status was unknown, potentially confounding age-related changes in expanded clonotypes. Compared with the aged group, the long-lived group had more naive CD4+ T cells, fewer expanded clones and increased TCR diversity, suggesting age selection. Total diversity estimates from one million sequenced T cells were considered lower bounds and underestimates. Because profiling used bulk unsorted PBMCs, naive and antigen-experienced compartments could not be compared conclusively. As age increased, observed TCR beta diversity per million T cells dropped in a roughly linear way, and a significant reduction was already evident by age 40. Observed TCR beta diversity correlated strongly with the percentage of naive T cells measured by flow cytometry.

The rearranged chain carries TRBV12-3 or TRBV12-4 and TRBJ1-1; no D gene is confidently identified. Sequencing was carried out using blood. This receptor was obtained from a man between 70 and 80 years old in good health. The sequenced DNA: TGTGCCAGCACCTTACTTCGGAACACTGAAGCTTTCTTT. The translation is CASTLLRNTEAFF.